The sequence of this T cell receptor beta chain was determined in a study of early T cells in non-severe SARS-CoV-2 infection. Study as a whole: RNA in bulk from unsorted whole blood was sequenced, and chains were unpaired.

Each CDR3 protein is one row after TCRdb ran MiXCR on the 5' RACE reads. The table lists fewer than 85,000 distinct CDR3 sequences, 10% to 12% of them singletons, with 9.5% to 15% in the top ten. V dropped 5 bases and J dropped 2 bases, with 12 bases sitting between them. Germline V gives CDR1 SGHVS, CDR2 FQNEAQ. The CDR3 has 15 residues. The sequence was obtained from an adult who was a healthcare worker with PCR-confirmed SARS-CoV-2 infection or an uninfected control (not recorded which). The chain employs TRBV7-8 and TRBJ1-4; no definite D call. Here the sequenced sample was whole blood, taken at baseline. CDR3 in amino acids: CASSGVGATNEKLFF. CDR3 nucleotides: TGTGCCAGCAGCGGGGTTGGCGCGACTAATGAAAAACTGTTTTTT.